This T cell receptor (beta chain) stems from a study of technical replicates of blood from several donors. V lost 6 bases to trimming and J lost 8 bases, with 8 bases between them. Per the germline V gene, CDR1 is MNHEY and CDR2 is SMNVEV (reference sequence). The CDR3 runs to 11 residues. Sequencing was performed with immunoSEQ multiplex PCR; in TCRdb, only in-frame clones are kept and a portion is missing. The sample has around 93,000 clones, roughly 94% seen once; the top ten hold approximately 0.35%. The chain has TRBV27 and TRBJ2-4; TRBD1 is a possible D gene (7 bases). Specimen: T cells isolated from PBMCs. The origin of this receptor is a human donor in good health. For the CDR3, the DNA is TGTGCCAGCAGCAGGGGGGACATTCAGTACTTC. Translated, it gives CASSRGDIQYF.